Ten or more counts support the clone carrying this T cell receptor (beta chain). MiXCR was run by TCRdb on the 5' RACE reads, yielding one entry per CDR3 protein. In the table there are under 500,000 distinct CDR3 sequences, 18% of which are singletons. Germline V lookup: CDR1 SGDLS, CDR2 YYNGEE. Germline trimming cut 0 bases from V and 6 bases from J; bases unmatched to any gene: 7. The CDR3 spans 15 residues. This sample was taken from a study of T cells after yellow fever vaccination. This clonotype was obtained from a man between 18 and 35 years old who received the YFV17D yellow fever vaccine. The starting material was PBMCs, obtained before the yellow fever booster vaccination. V and J are TRBV9 and TRBJ2-3; 7 bases fit TRBD2. This CDR3 is CASSVEGLSPDTQYF. The DNA for the CDR3 is TGTGCCAGCAGCGTAGAGGGACTATCCCCGGATACGCAGTATTTT.